The rows below give T cell receptor beta chains drawn from one sample of a study of shared clonotypes between healthy human individuals. Sequencing was performed with immunoSEQ multiplex PCR; in TCRdb, only in-frame clones are kept and a portion is missing. Of about half a million clones listed, roughly four fifths are singletons. The sequenced sample consisted of PBMCs. Source of these receptors: a woman in her thirties or forties in good health. Some clones in this sample may be carry-over from other donors' samples. CDR3s include the opening cysteine and the closing phenylalanine or tryptophan. The D gene is left open where the match is weak. Size is stated for part of the rows, as once, few or many counts, or as a class when the clone is expanded.

d_call j_call clone_size v_call cdr3_nt cdr3_aa
TRBD2 TRBJ2-1 once TRBV5-1 TGCGCCAGCAGCCCCACCTCCTCTAGCGGGAGGTTATCCTACAATGAGCAGTTCTTC CASSPTSSSGRLSYNEQFF
TRBD1 TRBJ1-5 NA TRBV5-1 TGCGCCAGCAGCGTCACAGGGGGCAGGGAGCCCCAGCATTTT CASSVTGGREPQHF
NA TRBJ1-2 once TRBV28 TGTGCCAGCAGTTCAAGTCCGGACGGTATTAACTATGGCTACACCTTC CASSSSPDGINYGYTF
NA TRBJ2-1 many TRBV30 TGTGCCTGGAGTCTTGACCAGTACAATGAGCAGTTCTTC CAWSLDQYNEQFF
NA TRBJ2-5 NA TRBV25-1 TGTGCCAGCAGTGAGTTTTCCGGACGGTACCAAGAGACCCAGTACTTC CASSEFSGRYQETQYF
TRBD1 TRBJ1-2 NA TRBV7-2 TGTGCCAGCAGCTTAGTCCCGACAGGGGCAAAGGGTAGAGGCGATGGCTACACCTTC CASSLVPTGAKGRGDGYTF
TRBD1 TRBJ2-7 once TRBV28 TGTGCCAGCAGTTTAACGGTTTGGAGGACAGGGGTCGAGCAGTACTTC CASSLTVWRTGVEQYF
TRBD2 TRBJ2-5 few TRBV19 TGTGCCAGTAGTATCGGCGGGAGAGGGGAGACCCAGTACTTC CASSIGGRGETQYF
TRBD1 TRBJ1-1 NA TRBV28 TGTGCCAGCAGTTTAATGACAGGGGGTAGGATCGTTTTCTTT CASSLMTGGRIVFF
NA TRBJ2-7 NA TRBV7-3 TGTGCCAGCAGCTCGGGACCCGGATACGAGCAGTACTTC CASSSGPGYEQYF
NA TRBJ2-2 NA TRBV4-2 TGTGCCAGCAGCCAAGATTCGGGGGACCCCGGGGAGCTGTTTTTT CASSQDSGDPGELFF
NA TRBJ2-7 NA TRBV14 TGTGCCAGCAGCCAATGGCAGGCCTCCTACGAGCAGTACTTC CASSQWQASYEQYF
TRBD2 TRBJ2-1 NA TRBV28 TGTGCCAGCAGTCGCCGGGCTAGCGGTTTGAAGCAGTTCTTC CASSRRASGLKQFF
NA TRBJ1-6 NA TRBV30 TGTGCCTGGAGTTCCTACGTGGGTAGTAATTCACCCCTCCACTTT CAWSSYVGSNSPLHF
NA TRBJ2-2 NA TRBV29-1 TGCAGCGTTGAAAGAGGGGAAGGCAACGGGGAGCTGTTTTTT CSVERGEGNGELFF
TRBD1 TRBJ1-2 NA TRBV28 TGTGCCAGCAGTTTAGGGACAGGTGGCTACACCTTC CASSLGTGGYTF
NA TRBJ1-1 many TRBV2 TGTGCCACCACCCCGGACCTTGATAACACTGAAGCTTTCTTT CATTPDLDNTEAFF
TRBD1 TRBJ2-7 NA TRBV7-8 TGTGCCAGCAGCTTGCCGGGACAGGCCCCCTACGAGCAGTACTTC CASSLPGQAPYEQYF
NA TRBJ2-7 NA TRBV7-8 TGTGCCAGCAGCTTAGGGGCACTTAGCTCCTACGAGCAGTACTTC CASSLGALSSYEQYF
NA TRBJ2-1 NA TRBV5-6 TGTGCCAGCGCTCGTTTCGGGCTAGCGCCTTCAGGGGCCTACAATGAGCAGTTCTTC CASARFGLAPSGAYNEQFF
NA TRBJ2-7 NA TRBV5-1 TGCGCCAGCAGCTTGCTGTCTATTCAAGGTGAGCAGTACTTC CASSLLSIQGEQYF
NA TRBJ2-6 NA TRBV30 TGTGCCTGGAGTTTAACCCGGGCCGGGGCCAACGTCCTGACTTTC CAWSLTRAGANVLTF
NA TRBJ2-1 NA TRBV18 TGTGCCAGCTCACCAGGGATCAGCGGTCACAATGAGCAGTTCTTC CASSPGISGHNEQFF
TRBD2 TRBJ2-1 NA TRBV4-2 TGTGCCAGCAGACCCCTTAGGAGGGGCACTAGCGGGAGTTTCTATGAGCAGTTCTTC CASRPLRRGTSGSFYEQFF
NA TRBJ1-1 NA TRBV6-5 TGTGCCAGCAGTCCAACACGGATTGGGACTGAAGCTTTCTTT CASSPTRIGTEAFF
TRBD2 TRBJ2-1 once TRBV7-6 TGTGCCAGCAGCTCCCTAGCGGGTACCTACAATGAGCAGTTCTTC CASSSLAGTYNEQFF
NA TRBJ2-1 NA TRBV7-3 TGTGCCAGCAGCTTAGCGGTAGGTCTCAAGGTCTTC CASSLAVGLKVF
NA TRBJ2-7 once TRBV28 TGTGCCAGCAGTACCACCGGGGGCTACAACGAGCAGTACTTC CASSTTGGYNEQYF
NA TRBJ2-5 NA TRBV9 TGTGCCAGCAGCGCAGACGGTTGGGAGACCCAGTACTTC CASSADGWETQYF
NA TRBJ1-1 NA TRBV5-1 TGCGCCAGCAGCTTGAGTTCAGCAAAAGGTAACACTGAAGCTTTCTTT CASSLSSAKGNTEAFF
NA TRBJ2-7 NA TRBV28 TGTGCCAGCAGTTTCTATTTAACTCGCGAGCAGTACTTC CASSFYLTREQYF
TRBD2 TRBJ2-1 NA TRBV10-3 TGTGCCATCAGTTCACTAGCGGGAGCGGGCAATGAGCAGTTCTTC CAISSLAGAGNEQFF
NA TRBJ1-4 NA TRBV5-5 TGTGCCAGCAGCTTGGTCGCGGATGAAAAACTGTTTTTT CASSLVADEKLFF
NA TRBJ1-4 NA TRBV30 TGTGCCTGGTCGGTGATGTATAATGAAAAACTGTTTTTT CAWSVMYNEKLFF
NA TRBJ2-7 NA TRBV7-2 TGTGCCAGCAGCCCTTCATCGTTGGCCTACGAGCAGTACTTC CASSPSSLAYEQYF
NA TRBJ1-1 NA TRBV30 TGTGCCTGGAGTAGGGTCACTATCGGAGCTTTCTTT CAWSRVTIGAFF
NA TRBJ2-1 NA TRBV10-3 TGTGCCATCAGCGCCGGTAGGGTAAGCTCCTACAATGAGCAGTTCTTC CAISAGRVSSYNEQFF
TRBD2 TRBJ2-1 NA TRBV7-6 TGTGCCAGCAGCCGGGGACTAGCGGGAGGAACCTCCTACAATGAGCAGTTCTTC CASSRGLAGGTSYNEQFF
NA TRBJ2-3 NA TRBV18 TGTGCCAGCTCACCGTTCACTAGCACAGATACGCAGTATTTT CASSPFTSTDTQYF
NA TRBJ1-2 NA TRBV28 TGTGCCAGCAGTTTGGGCAGGGGTTATGGCTACACCTTC CASSLGRGYGYTF
NA TRBJ2-5 NA TRBV7-7 TGTGCCAGCAGCTTAGTATGGGTGAGGGACCAAGAGACCCAGTACTTC CASSLVWVRDQETQYF
NA TRBJ2-5 NA TRBV9 TGTGCCAGCAGCGTACAGGGGACGGTAGAGACCCAGTACTTC CASSVQGTVETQYF
NA TRBJ1-1 NA TRBV5-1 TGCGCCAGCAGCTTACCGTCTCCGGGGAACACTGAAGCTTTCTTT CASSLPSPGNTEAFF
NA TRBJ2-3 NA TRBV4-2 TGTGCCAGCAGCCAAGGAGGCAACACAGATACGCAGTATTTT CASSQGGNTDTQYF
NA TRBJ1-3 NA TRBV2 TGTGCCAGCAGGGTGGGGTCCTCTGGAAACACCATATATTTT CASRVGSSGNTIYF
NA TRBJ2-4 NA TRBV10-3 TGTGCCATCAGTGAGCCGTCCCAAGCCAAAAACATTCAGTACTTC CAISEPSQAKNIQYF
TRBD2 TRBJ2-1 NA TRBV27 TGTGCCAGCAGTGGAGGGCTAGCGGTATACAATGAGCAGTTCTTC CASSGGLAVYNEQFF